The 10 T cell receptor beta chains given below trace back to one sample, sequenced in a study of cytomegalovirus exposure and HLA in healthy donors. The table came from immunoSEQ multiplex PCR; TCRdb's copy has only in-frame clones and leaves some out. The sample includes 55,000 to 75,000 clones, 85% to 95% of them seen just once. The sequenced sample was PBMCs. The receptors shown here come from a man between 18 and 35 years old in good health and CMV-seropositive.

This chain links TRBV27 with TRBJ1-2; 7 nucleotides agree with TRBD1. Germline V gene data show CDR1 as MNHEY and CDR2 as SMNVEV (reference sequence). CDR3 size: 17 residues. Losses at the gene ends were 1 base for V and 3 bases for J; bases not matched to a gene: 11. The CDR3, as DNA: TGTGCCAGCAGTTTATACTCCGGGACAGTTATGGACTATGGCTACACCTTC. Amino acid sequence: CASSLYSGTVMDYGYTF.

CDR3 DNA: TGTGCCAGCAGTCCTCCGGGACAGGGAATTCCCTACGAGCAGTACTTC. It yields the protein CASSPPGQGIPYEQYF. The V call is TRBV28, the J call TRBJ2-7; 9 nucleotides align to TRBD1. Germline loops: CDR1 MDHEN, CDR2 SYDVKM. The CDR3 loop spans 16 amino acids. J gave up 2 bases and V 5 bases, and 10 bases lay outside the gene matches.

J is TRBJ2-2 and V is TRBV7-6; the match to TRBD2 covers 8 bases. CDR3 length equals 17 residues. Unmatched junction bases numbered 12, after V lost 3 bases and J lost 6 bases. From germline, CDR1 is SGHVS and CDR2 FNYEAQ. The CDR3 loop is CASSFFQAGEIPGELFF. The CDR3 DNA reads as TGTGCCAGCAGCTTTTTTCAAGCGGGAGAAATCCCCGGGGAGCTGTTTTTT.

The rearrangement joins TRBV29-1 to TRBJ1-2; unclear D gene. The CDR3 covers 9 residues. V gave up 6 bases and J gave up 7 bases, with 6 bases separating them. Germline V lookup: CDR1 SQVTM, CDR2 ANQGSEA. CDR3 sequence (DNA): TGCAGCGTCCTTTCTGGCTACACCTTC. Residues: CSVLSGYTF.

The chain combines TRBV2 with TRBJ2-5, with 7 bases identical to TRBD2. Germline assignment: CDR1 SNHLY and CDR2 FYNNEI. V was clipped by 0 bases and J by 5 bases; unmatched bases: 6. The CDR3 loop spans 15 amino acids. CDR3 protein: CASSEAPGGRETQYF. The CDR3 coding sequence is TGTGCCAGCAGTGAAGCGCCGGGGGGTCGGGAGACCCAGTACTTC.

This chain uses TRBV11-2 with TRBJ2-3, with TRBD1 identical over 9 bases. CDR1 and CDR2 from the germline V gene are SGHAT and FQNNGV. Germline trimming cut 6 bases from V and 4 bases from J; bases unmatched to any gene: 17. There are 18 residues in the CDR3. CDR3 loop: CASSFRTSGQGYSDTQYF. CDR3 DNA: TGTGCCAGCAGTTTTAGAACCTCGGGACAGGGATATTCAGATACGCAGTATTTT.

The V and J genes are TRBV5-4 and TRBJ2-5; 11 nucleotides align to TRBD2. Germline values: CDR1 SGHNT, CDR2 YYREEE (reference sequence). The V and J ends lost 3 bases and 9 bases, in that order; junction bases with no gene match: 10. The CDR3 extends over 15 amino acids. Here the CDR3 DNA reads TGTGCCAGCAGCTCGGGGACTAGCGGAGGGGGGTCCCAGTACTTC. It specifies CASSSGTSGGGSQYF.

The CDR3 is CASSQDGGPYEQYF. The CDR3 region has the DNA TGTGCCAGCAGCCAAGACGGGGGGCCCTACGAGCAGTACTTC. V gene TRBV4-2 combines with J gene TRBJ2-7; tentative D call: TRBD2 (7 bases). The CDR3 length is 14 residues. Germline CDR1 and CDR2: LGHNA and YNFKEQ. Trimming removed 0 bases at V and 2 bases at J, with 8 bases between.

The CDR3 sequence is CASLLAGNYEQYF. The CDR3 DNA sequence: TGTGCCAGCCTACTAGCGGGCAACTACGAGCAGTACTTC. The chain joins TRBV6-6 to TRBJ2-7; TRBD2 matches at 9 bases. V dropped 8 bases and J dropped 3; count of bases not matched to a gene: 5. CDR1 is MNHNY, CDR2 SVGAGI, per germline (reference sequence). This CDR3 is 13 amino acids long.

This clone was seen a single time. This sequence joins TRBV5-6 and TRBJ2-5; TRBD1 agrees at 11 bases. The CDR3 extends over 15 amino acids. J gave up 5 bases and V 4 bases, and 7 bases lay outside the gene matches. Germline assignment: CDR1 SGHDT and CDR2 YYEEEE. CDR3 DNA: TGTGCCAGCAGCAAGGGGACAGGGGGTTTGGAGACCCAGTACTTC. Encoded protein: CASSKGTGGLETQYF.